This TCR beta chain was sequenced in a study of CD8+CD57+ T cells in acquired aplastic anemia. Study details: Sorting CD4+ and CD8+ cells gave DNA averaging 3.2 ug.

This clonotype has just one count. The DNA is omitted, as the CDR3 cannot be located on it reliably, and the CDR3 follows TCRdb's listing. The template for TCR beta VDJ and CDR3 sequence profiling was genomic DNA. TCRdb used MiXCR to reprocess the reads, holding one entry per CDR3 protein. This sample has around 400,000 distinct CDR3 sequences, with 55% to 75% found just once. CDR1 and CDR2 (germline): SGHTA, FQGNSA. With termini counted, the CDR3 has 15 amino acids. The rearrangement joins TRBV7-2 to TRBJ2-7; the DNA was not compared with TRBD1, the D call given in the table. The receptor was isolated from a human donor in good health, serving as a control. Sequencing was done on a sample of sorted CD4+, CD8+, or CD8+CD57+ T cells (not recorded which) from PBMCs. CDR3 residues: CASSLDYGQYFGQYF.